The rows below give T cell receptor beta chains drawn from one sample of a study of cytomegalovirus exposure and HLA in healthy donors. Data came from immunoSEQ multiplex PCR; TCRdb stores just in-frame clones and leaves some out. The table has about 150,000 clones, approximately 88% seen once; the top ten hold roughly 0.38%. The sequenced sample consisted of PBMCs. The receptor source for this set is a boy between 2 and 10 years old in good health and CMV-seronegative. Each CDR3 is given with its conserved first and last residue. The D gene is left open where the match is weak. Where a row states a size, it is once, few, many or the class of an expanded clone; other rows omit it.

>-|TRBJ2-5|TRBV7-9|TRBD2
TGTGCCAGCAGCTTAGCAGCGGGAGGCGCCCAAGAGACCCAGTACTTC
CASSLAAGGAQETQYF
>-|TRBJ2-1|TRBV5-1|TRBD2
TGCGCCAGCAGCTTGGTTGGTGGGACTAGCGCTGAGCAGTTCTTC
CASSLVGGTSAEQFF
>-|TRBJ1-3|TRBV12-5|TRBD1
TGTGCTAGTGGTTTGGTGCAGGGGGCGCGCGGAAACACCATATATTTT
CASGLVQGARGNTIYF
>-|TRBJ2-3|TRBV30|TRBD2
TGTGCCTGGGGAAGGACTAGCGGGAGGAGCACAGATACGCAGTATTTT
CAWGRTSGRSTDTQYF
>-|TRBJ1-4|TRBV7-4|TRBD1
TGTGCCAGCAGCGGCCGGGACAGGGGTGGTGAAAAACTGTTTTTT
CASSGRDRGGEKLFF
>once|TRBJ1-1|TRBV6-5|-
TGTGCCGTAACTAGGGGGGGGCCGGGGAACACTGAAGCTTTCTTT
CAVTRGGPGNTEAFF
>-|TRBJ1-1|TRBV7-3|TRBD1
TGTGCCAGCAGCTTGGACAGGGGGACGGACACTGAAGCTTTCTTT
CASSLDRGTDTEAFF
>-|TRBJ2-2|TRBV5-1|-
TGCGCCAGCAGCATAGGACAGAACACCGGGGAGCTGTTTTTT
CASSIGQNTGELFF
>-|TRBJ1-1|TRBV7-9|-
TGTGCCAGCAGCACCCCGACCGAGACAGGGAACACTGAAGCTTTCTTT
CASSTPTETGNTEAFF
>-|TRBJ1-2|TRBV15|-
TGTGCCACCAGCAGAGATACAGACATTAAGCAGTCCACCTTC
CATSRDTDIKQSTF
>-|TRBJ2-1|TRBV29-1|-
TGCAGCGCCCGAGCCCATCTAGCGAAGTTCTACAATGAGCAGTTCTTC
CSARAHLAKFYNEQFF